This T cell receptor beta chain was sequenced for a study of blood T cell repertoires in COVID-19. As for the study in general: Samples taken during acute and convalescent COVID-19 were collected in the United States, Italy and Spain. PBMCs, B-cell-depleted T cells, or T cells were the source of the cDNA or gDNA that made up the material.

CDR1 MNHEY and CDR2 SVGAGI come from the germline V gene. V was clipped by 4 bases and J by 9 bases, with 10 bases between them. The CDR3 has 13 amino acids. In the original processing: Amplification with reference gene primers provided the estimates of nucleated cell counts. TCRdb keeps only in-frame clones here, not all; method: immunoSEQ multiplex PCR. The V and J calls and clone size were taken over from that table, and D and trimming were inferred from the DNA. The sample records more than 400,000 clones, 80% to 90% being singletons. This receptor was identified in a human donor in a cohort sampled during active COVID-19. V and J are TRBV6-5 and TRBJ1-6, with D perhaps matching TRBD1 (6 bases). The sequenced sample was peripheral blood. CDR3 sequence reads: CASSSVQGSPLHF. CDR3 nucleotide sequence: TGTGCCAGCAGTTCCGTACAGGGTTCACCCCTCCACTTT.